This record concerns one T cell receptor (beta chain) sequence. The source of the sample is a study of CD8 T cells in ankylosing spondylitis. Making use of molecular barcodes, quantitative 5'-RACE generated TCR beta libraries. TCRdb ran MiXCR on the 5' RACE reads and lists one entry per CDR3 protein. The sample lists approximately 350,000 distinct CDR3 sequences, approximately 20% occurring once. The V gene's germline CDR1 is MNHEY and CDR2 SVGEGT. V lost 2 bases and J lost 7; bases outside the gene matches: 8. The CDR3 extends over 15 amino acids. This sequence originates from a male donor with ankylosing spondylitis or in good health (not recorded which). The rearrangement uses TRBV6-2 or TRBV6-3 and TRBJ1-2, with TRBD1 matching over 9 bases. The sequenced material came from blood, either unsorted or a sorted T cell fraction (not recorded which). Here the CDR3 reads CASSYDHGQGFGYTF. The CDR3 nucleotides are TGTGCCAGCAGTTACGATCACGGACAGGGGTTTGGCTACACCTTC.